The rows below give T cell receptor beta chains drawn from one sample of a study of cytomegalovirus exposure and HLA in healthy donors. Measured with immunoSEQ multiplex PCR; TCRdb has only the in-frame clones, and not every one. The sample records under 300,000 clones, 80% to 95% being singletons. Sequencing was done on a sample of PBMCs. The receptors shown here come from a girl aged 2 to 9 in good health and CMV-seronegative. CDR3s include the opening cysteine and the closing phenylalanine or tryptophan. The D gene is left open where the match is weak.

>TRBD2|TRBJ2-7|15|TRBV7-3
CASSLNPSGAYEQYF
>TRBD2|TRBJ2-3|16|TRBV4-2
CASSQEAGRSTDTQYF
>TRBD1|TRBJ2-7|13|TRBV5-4
CASSWDRSYEQYF
>-|TRBJ2-2|13|TRBV7-6
CASSQTGTGELFF
>-|TRBJ1-2|11|TRBV20-1
CSARVLDGYTF
>TRBD1|TRBJ2-3|14|TRBV27
CASRRQGGTDTQYF
>-|TRBJ1-1|17|TRBV2
CATPPGGEWWGNTEAFF
>TRBD1|TRBJ2-7|14|TRBV27
CASSSRDRGYEQYF
>TRBD2|TRBJ2-7|16|TRBV2
CASSALSSGRYYEQYF
>TRBD1|TRBJ2-2|16|TRBV7-9
CASSVQGPEGTGELFF
>TRBD2|TRBJ2-1|16|TRBV10-1
CASSESMGGSYNEQFF
>TRBD1|TRBJ1-6|17|TRBV5-5
CASSPPGQEFWISPLHF
>-|TRBJ2-5|13|TRBV7-8
CASSLSMRETQYF
>TRBD1|TRBJ2-7|13|TRBV18
CASSPGTGNEQYF
>-|TRBJ1-3|16|TRBV5-6
CASSLVRASSGNTIYF
>TRBD1|TRBJ2-1|14|TRBV5-1
CASSLRQGKDEQFF
>TRBD1|TRBJ1-1|15|TRBV5-1
CASSLGQGVSTEAFF
>TRBD1|TRBJ2-3|15|TRBV11-2
CASSLGGTGTDTQYF
>-|TRBJ1-2|16|TRBV18
CASSLSDSPSNYGYTF
>TRBD1|TRBJ1-2|14|TRBV7-2
CASSPDRANYGYTF
>TRBD1|TRBJ1-1|15|TRBV5-8
CASSFFGTANTEAFF
>-|TRBJ1-1|13|TRBV4-1
CASSQEAGAKAFF
>TRBD1|TRBJ1-5|19|TRBV4-1
CASSLSPGQGRKSNQPQHF
>-|TRBJ1-4|13|TRBV10-3
CAISDSPNEKLFF
>TRBD1|TRBJ1-6|15|TRBV6-5
CASSLKQGNNSPLHF
>-|TRBJ1-6|12|TRBV6-6
CASSYPSSPLHF
>-|TRBJ2-5|17|TRBV2
CASSEASLSAWQETQYF
>-|TRBJ1-3|14|TRBV27
CASSSGGSGNTIYF
>-|TRBJ1-1|18|TRBV7-9
CSSSFPIGGHEVNTEAFF
>-|TRBJ2-2|13|TRBV5-6
CASSLAGGGELFF